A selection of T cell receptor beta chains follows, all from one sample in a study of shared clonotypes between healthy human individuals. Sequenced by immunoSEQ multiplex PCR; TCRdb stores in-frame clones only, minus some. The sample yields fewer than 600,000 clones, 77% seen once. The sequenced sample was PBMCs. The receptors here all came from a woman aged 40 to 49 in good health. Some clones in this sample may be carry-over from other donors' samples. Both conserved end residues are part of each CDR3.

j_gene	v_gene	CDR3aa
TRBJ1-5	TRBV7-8	CASSLEEGAPQHF
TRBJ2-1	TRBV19	CASTAPRSSYNEQFF
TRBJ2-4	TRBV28	CASTPPGGSKNIQYF
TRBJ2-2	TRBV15	CATRRDWNTGELFF
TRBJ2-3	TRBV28	CASSFPLAGDTLSTDTQYF
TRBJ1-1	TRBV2	CASRGFSLNTEAFF
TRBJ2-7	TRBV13	CASSLRASLRYEQYF
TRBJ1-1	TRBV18	CASSPVTGKAFF
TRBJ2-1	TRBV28	CASSPLYNEQFF
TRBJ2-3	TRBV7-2	CASSLAGAGGTSDTQYF
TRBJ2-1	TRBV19	CASSIGPASNEQFF
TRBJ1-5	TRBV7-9	CASSSSTSPDQPQHF
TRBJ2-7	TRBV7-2	CASSPDAGTASYEQYF
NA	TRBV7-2	CASSRDRSYEQYF
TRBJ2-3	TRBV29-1	CSVGGGDTDTQYF
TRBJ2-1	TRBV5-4	CASSFSLAGGYNEQFF
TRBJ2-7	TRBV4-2	CASSQDGSGTSYEQYF
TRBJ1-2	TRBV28	CASSPDRGDGYTF
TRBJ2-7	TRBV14	CASSQQKGPYEQYF
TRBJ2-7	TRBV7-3	CASSLRASPSGRVYEQYF
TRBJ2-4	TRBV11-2	CASSQIRGSERIHIQYF
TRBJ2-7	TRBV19	CASSGLAGNSYEQYF
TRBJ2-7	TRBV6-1	CASTSASRNEQYF
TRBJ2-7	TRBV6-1	CASSDQKSYEQYF
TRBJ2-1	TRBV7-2	CASSLAGGTYNEQFF
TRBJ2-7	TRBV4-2	CASSPGTVDEQYF
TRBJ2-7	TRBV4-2	CASSARREGYEQYF
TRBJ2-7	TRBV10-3	CAISGRGFAGGPHEQYF
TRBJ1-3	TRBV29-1	CSVGESGNTIYF
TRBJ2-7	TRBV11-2	CASSGRLGGTRQDF
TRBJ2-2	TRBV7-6	CASSLLSGGMFF
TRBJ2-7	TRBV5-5	CASSRPGPGANEQYF
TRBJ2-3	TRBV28	CASSWAVTQYF
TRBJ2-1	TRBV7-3	CASSLGLAGRDEQFF
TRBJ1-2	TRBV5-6	CASSSRMGGYTF
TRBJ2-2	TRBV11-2	CASSPQGPGTGELFF
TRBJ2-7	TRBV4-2	CASSQGTSGYEQYF
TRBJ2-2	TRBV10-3	CAISGASANTGELFF
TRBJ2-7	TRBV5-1	CASSLVKESYEQYF
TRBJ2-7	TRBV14	CASSQDQWGLAGGPTSYEQYF
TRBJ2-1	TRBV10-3	CAISESTGEQFF
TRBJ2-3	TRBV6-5	CASTRSLRGTDTQYF
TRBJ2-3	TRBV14	CASSLGPRRGGRVVDTQYF
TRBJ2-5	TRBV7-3	CASSMTGGVNQETQYF
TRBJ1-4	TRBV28	CASRQGGIEKLFF
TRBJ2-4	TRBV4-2	CASSQDAVNIQYF
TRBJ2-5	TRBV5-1	CASSRNAETQYF
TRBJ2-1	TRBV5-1	CASSRTDSYNEQFF
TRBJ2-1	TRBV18	CASSELGTGAGDEQFF
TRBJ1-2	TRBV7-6	CASSPSPRTGGYGYTF
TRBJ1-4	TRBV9	CASSVGGGNREKLFF
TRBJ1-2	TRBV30	CAWHRDRGDYGYTF
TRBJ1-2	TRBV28	CASSQTGNGYTF
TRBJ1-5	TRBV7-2	CASSAGLRRGNQPQHF
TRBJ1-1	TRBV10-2	CASSDQGPKNTEAFF